What follows are 9 T cell receptor beta chains derived from one specimen sequenced in a study of blood T cell repertoires in COVID-19. Sequencing was performed with immunoSEQ multiplex PCR; in TCRdb, only in-frame clones are kept and a portion is missing. There are roughly 150,000 clones in the sample; approximately 91% occur only once, and around 5.1% lies in the top ten. Specimen: peripheral blood. Source of these receptors: a man in his late teens or twenties with COVID-19, enrolled during active disease.

J is TRBJ2-2 and V is TRBV7-8, with a weak D call TRBD2 (5 bases). Germline assignment: CDR1 SGHVS and CDR2 FQNEAQ. This CDR3 spans 16 amino acids. V was cut by 5 bases and J by 4 bases, with 17 bases left in between. CDR3 residues: CASSHERTVGTGELFF. The CDR3 coding sequence is TGTGCCAGCAGCCATGAGCGGACGGTGGGCACCGGGGAGCTGTTTTTT.

The chain recombines TRBV9 with TRBJ1-3; D remains ambiguous. The length of the CDR3 is 14 residues. Trimming removed 0 bases at V and 6 bases at J, with 10 bases between. The germline CDR1 and CDR2 sequences are SGDLS and YYNGEE. CDR3 region: CASSVDVAPNTIYF. CDR3 in DNA: TGTGCCAGCAGCGTAGATGTAGCTCCAAACACCATATATTTT.

The chain uses TRBV7-9 and TRBJ1-1, with 7 positions matching TRBD1. Germline V gene lookup returns CDR1 SEHNR and CDR2 FQNEAQ (reference sequence). This CDR3 region has 13 residues. After removal of 3 bases from V and 5 bases from J, the junction contained 3 bases not matched to a gene. The CDR3 DNA sequence: TGTGCCAGCAGCTTGACAGGGTGGACTGAAGCTTTCTTT. As protein: CASSLTGWTEAFF.

V and J are TRBV11-2 and TRBJ2-7, with D possibly TRBD1 on 7 matching bases. The germline V and J ends were trimmed by 1 base and 4 bases, with 14 bases remaining between them. The CDR3 has 15 amino acids. Germline CDR1 SGHAT, CDR2 FQNNGV. The DNA for the CDR3 is TGTGCCAGCAGCTTAGTTGGAGGGGGCGGATACGAGCAGTACTTC. Residues: CASSLVGGGGYEQYF.

The J gene is TRBJ2-7, the V gene TRBV6-5; D call uncertain. CDR1 is MNHEY, CDR2 SVGAGI, per germline. There are 14 residues in the CDR3. V lost 5 bases to trimming and J lost 3 bases, with 14 bases between them. The CDR3 DNA reads TGTGCCAGCAGTCCCTCCGGGTTTTTCTACGAGCAGTACTTC. Encoded protein: CASSPSGFFYEQYF.

The rearrangement links TRBV28 to TRBJ2-1, with TRBD2 as a possible D gene (5 bases). The CDR3 runs 18 residues. Germline V gives CDR1 MDHEN, CDR2 SYDVKM. The V gene lost 1 base and the J gene lost 1 base, with 17 bases spanning the gap. As DNA, the CDR3 is TGTGCCAGCAGTTTATCGATAGTAGCGCGAGAGTCCTACAATGAGCAGTTCTTC. Translation gives CASSLSIVARESYNEQFF.

V and J are TRBV4-2 and TRBJ2-5; perhaps TRBD2 as D (5 bases). V lost 0 bases and J lost 1, with 18 bases in between. This CDR3 has 18 residues. Germline loops: CDR1 LGHNA, CDR2 YNFKEQ. DNA of the CDR3: TGTGCCAGCAGCCAAGATCTTTCGCGGGCACTGGGCCAAGAGACCCAGTACTTC. This encodes CASSQDLSRALGQETQYF.

The chain employs TRBV20-1 and TRBJ2-1; no clear D gene. V gave up 6 bases and J gave up 14 bases, with 17 bases separating them. The V gene's germline CDR1 is DFQATT and CDR2 SNEGSKA (reference sequence). This CDR3 contains 11 residues. The CDR3 is CSATTSTKEFF. In nucleotides, the CDR3 is TGCAGTGCCACGACTTCTACTAAGGAGTTCTTC.

The chain uses TRBV10-2 and TRBJ2-3; D might be TRBD2 (7 bases). V lost 6 bases and J lost 7, with 14 bases in between. Germline loops: CDR1 WSHSY, CDR2 SAAADI. This CDR3 spans 13 amino acids. This CDR3 is CASRLGGGHTQYF. The DNA of the CDR3 is TGCGCCAGCAGGTTGGGCGGGGGCCATACGCAGTATTTT.